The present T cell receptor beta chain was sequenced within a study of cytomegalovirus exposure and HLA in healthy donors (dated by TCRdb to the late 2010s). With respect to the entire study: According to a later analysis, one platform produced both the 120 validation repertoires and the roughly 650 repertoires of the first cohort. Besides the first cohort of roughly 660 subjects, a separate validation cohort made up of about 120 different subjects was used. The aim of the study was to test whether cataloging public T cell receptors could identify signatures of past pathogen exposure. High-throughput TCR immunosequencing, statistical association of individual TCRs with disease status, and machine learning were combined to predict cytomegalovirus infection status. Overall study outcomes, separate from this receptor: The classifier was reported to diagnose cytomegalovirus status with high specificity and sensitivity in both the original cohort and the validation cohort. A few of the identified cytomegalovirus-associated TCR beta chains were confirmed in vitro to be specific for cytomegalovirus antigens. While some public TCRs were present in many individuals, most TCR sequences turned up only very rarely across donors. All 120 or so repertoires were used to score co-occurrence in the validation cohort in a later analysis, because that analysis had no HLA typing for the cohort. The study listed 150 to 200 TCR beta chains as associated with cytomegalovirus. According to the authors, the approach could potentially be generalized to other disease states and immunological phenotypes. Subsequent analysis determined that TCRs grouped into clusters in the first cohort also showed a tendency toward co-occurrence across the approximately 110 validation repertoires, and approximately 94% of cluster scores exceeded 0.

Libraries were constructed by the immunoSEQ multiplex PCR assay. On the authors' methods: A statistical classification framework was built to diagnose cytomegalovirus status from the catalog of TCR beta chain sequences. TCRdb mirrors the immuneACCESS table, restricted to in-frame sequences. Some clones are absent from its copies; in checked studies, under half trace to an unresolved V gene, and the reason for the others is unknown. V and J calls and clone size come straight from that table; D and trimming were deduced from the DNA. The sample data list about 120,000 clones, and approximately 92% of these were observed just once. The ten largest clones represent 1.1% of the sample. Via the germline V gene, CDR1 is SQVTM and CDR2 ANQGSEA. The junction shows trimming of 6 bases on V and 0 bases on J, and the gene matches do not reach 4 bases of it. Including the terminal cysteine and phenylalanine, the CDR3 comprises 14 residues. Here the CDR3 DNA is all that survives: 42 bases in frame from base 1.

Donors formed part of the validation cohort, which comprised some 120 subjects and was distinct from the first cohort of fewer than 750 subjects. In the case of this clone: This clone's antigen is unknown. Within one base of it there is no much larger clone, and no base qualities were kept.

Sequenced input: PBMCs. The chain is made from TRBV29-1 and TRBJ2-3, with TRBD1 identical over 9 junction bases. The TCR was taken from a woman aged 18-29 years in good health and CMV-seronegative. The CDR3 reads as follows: CSVRQGVSTDTQYF. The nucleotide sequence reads TGCAGCGTACGACAGGGGGTTAGCACAGATACGCAGTATTTT.